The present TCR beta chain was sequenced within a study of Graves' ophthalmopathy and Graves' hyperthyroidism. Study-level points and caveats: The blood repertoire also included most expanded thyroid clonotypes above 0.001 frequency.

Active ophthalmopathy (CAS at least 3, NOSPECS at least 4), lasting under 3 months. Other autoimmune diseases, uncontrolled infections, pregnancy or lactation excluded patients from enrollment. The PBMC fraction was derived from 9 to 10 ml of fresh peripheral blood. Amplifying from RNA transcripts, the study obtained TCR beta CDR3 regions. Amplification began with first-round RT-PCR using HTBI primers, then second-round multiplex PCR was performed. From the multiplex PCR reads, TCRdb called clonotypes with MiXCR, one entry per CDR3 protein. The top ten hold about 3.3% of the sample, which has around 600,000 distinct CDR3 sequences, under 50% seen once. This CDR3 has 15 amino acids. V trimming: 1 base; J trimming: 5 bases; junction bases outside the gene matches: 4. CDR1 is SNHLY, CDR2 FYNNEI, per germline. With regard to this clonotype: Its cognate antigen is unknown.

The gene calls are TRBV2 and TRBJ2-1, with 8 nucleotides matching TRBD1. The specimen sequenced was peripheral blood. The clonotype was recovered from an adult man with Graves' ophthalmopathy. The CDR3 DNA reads TGTGCCAGCAGTGAAGTGACAGGGGTTCACAATGAGCAGTTCTTC. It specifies CASSEVTGVHNEQFF.